This entry is about one T cell receptor (beta chain). The data are from a study of blood T cell repertoires in COVID-19. Turning to the study itself: Acute-phase and convalescent COVID-19 samples originated in the United States, Italy and Spain. PBMCs, B-cell-depleted T cells, or T cells provided the cDNA or gDNA that made up the material.

In the authors' methods: It was from reference gene primer amplification that nucleated cell counts were estimated. The data were produced by immunoSEQ multiplex PCR, yet TCRdb's version contains in-frame clones alone and is incomplete. Clone size and V and J calls were adopted from that table, with D and trimming inferred from the DNA. The repertoire holds 100,000 or so clones, with around 89% as singletons. This CDR3 is 17 amino acids long. Looked up from germline, CDR1 is LNHDA and CDR2 is SQIVND (reference sequence). After removal of 6 bases from V and 5 bases from J, the junction contained 14 bases not matched to a gene.

The sequencing input was peripheral blood. V usage is TRBV19 and J usage is TRBJ1-5; 9 bases align to TRBD1. The sequence was obtained from a human donor with acute or convalescent COVID-19. The donor label of this sample is uncertain. The CDR3: CASRRGRDRVLDQPQHF. The CDR3 coding sequence is TGTGCCAGTAGGAGGGGACGGGACAGGGTCCTTGATCAGCCCCAGCATTTT.